Reported below is one TCR beta chain. The data stem from a study of T cells in localized non-small cell lung cancer. The CDR3 extends over 16 amino acids. Unmatched junction bases numbered 8, after V lost 7 bases and J lost 2 bases. The germline CDR1 and CDR2 sequences are LNHDA and SQIVND (reference sequence). Clones were read by immunoSEQ multiplex PCR, and TCRdb kept only the in-frame ones, dropping some. Of about 33,000 clones listed, roughly 90% are singletons. The material sequenced was peripheral blood, taken before any cancer treatment. The chain employs TRBV19 and TRBJ2-6; 7 bases fit TRBD1. The TCR was taken from a man between 40 and 70 years old with stage I lung adenocarcinoma. This CDR3 is CASIAGGRPGANVLTF. CDR3 nucleotide sequence: TGTGCCAGTATCGCAGGGGGTAGGCCTGGGGCCAACGTCCTGACTTTC.